Presented here are 11 T cell receptor beta chains from one specimen sequenced in a study of CD8+ T cells in alopecia areata. As to treatment: oral pan-JAK inhibitor, 5-10 mg twice daily. Following RNA extraction, reverse transcription yielded cDNA that acted as the sequencing template. Repertoires were generated with immunoSEQ multiplex PCR, while TCRdb's copy carries only in-frame clones and drops some. Of some 180,000 clones in the sample, roughly 53% are singletons; the top ten hold 10% to 12%. Specimen: CD8+ T cells sorted from blood, collected at week 24, from a patient treated with tofacitinib. The source of these receptors is a human donor with alopecia areata.

This clone was seen a few times. The CDR3 reads CASSLGQGGNGYTF. Written as DNA, the CDR3 is TGTGCCAGCAGTTTAGGGCAGGGGGGGAACGGCTACACCTTC. The chain combines TRBV27 with TRBJ1-2; 7 nucleotides align to TRBD1. The CDR3 is 14 amino acids. Germline CDR1 MNHEY, CDR2 SMNVEV (reference sequence). V shed 2 bases, J shed 8 bases, and the junction held 8 bases outside the gene matches.

This chain uses TRBV19 with TRBJ2-1; D not certain. The CDR3 has 16 amino acids. From germline, CDR1 is LNHDA and CDR2 SQIVND (reference sequence). With 3 bases removed from V and 0 bases from J, the gap between germline ends came to 12 bases. CDR3 DNA: TGTGCCAGTAGTATTTCTACGGAGAGCTCCTACAATGAGCAGTTCTTC. This translates into CASSISTESSYNEQFF. Supplemented by reference TRBV19 and TRBJ2-1, the full variable domain reads DGGITQSPKYLFRKEGQNVTLSCEQNLNHDAMYWYRQDPGQGLRLIYYSQIVNDFQKGDIAEGYSVSREKKESFPLTVTSAQKNPTAFYLCASSISTESSYNEQFFGPGTRLTVL.

The chain is built from TRBV11-2 and TRBJ2-7; no reliable D call. The CDR3 consists of 13 residues. The germline V gene has CDR1 SGHAT and CDR2 FQNNGV. V lost 0 bases and J lost 7, with 10 bases in between. CDR3 in amino acids: CASSLDVDREQYF. The CDR3 DNA follows: TGTGCCAGCAGCTTAGATGTCGACCGAGAGCAGTACTTC.

CDR3: CATSPDRNYGYTF. CDR3 in DNA: TGTGCCACCAGCCCGGACAGAAACTATGGCTACACCTTC. V is TRBV15 and J is TRBJ1-2; possible D gene TRBD1, 6 bases. The CDR3 is 13 amino acids. The germline V and J ends were trimmed by 5 bases and 2 bases, with 9 bases remaining between them. CDR1 and CDR2 from the germline V gene are LNHNV and YYDKDF (reference sequence). Full variable domain (remainder filled in from reference TRBV15 and TRBJ1-2): DAMVIQNPRYQVTQFGKPVTLSCSQTLNHNVMYWYQQKSSQAPKLLFHYYDKDFNNEADTPDNFQSRRPNTSFCFLDIRSPGLGDTAMYLCATSPDRNYGYTFGSGTRLTVV.

A few counts support this clone. The rearrangement links TRBV7-6 to TRBJ1-6; D gene uncertain. This CDR3 is built from 12 residues. CDR1 is SGHVS and CDR2 is FNYEAQ in the germline V gene. V was shortened by 1 base and J by 7 bases, with 2 bases between the two germline ends. As DNA, the CDR3 is TGTGCCAGCAGCTTAGAAAATTCACCCCTCCACTTT. This gives the protein CASSLENSPLHF. The full variable domain, in which reference TRBV7-6 and TRBJ1-6 provide the parts outside the CDR3, is GAGVSQSPRYKVTKRGQDVALRCDPISGHVSLYWYRQALGQGPEFLTYFNYEAQQDKSGLPNDRFSAERPEGSISTLTIQRTEQRDSAMYRCASSLENSPLHFGNGTRLTVT.

The V and J genes are TRBV5-1 and TRBJ2-3; D is possibly TRBD2 (6 bases). The CDR3 has 16 residues. Germline CDR1 is SGHRS and CDR2 is YFSETQ. Trimming left V 1 base short and J 3 bases short, with 15 bases between. DNA of the CDR3: TGCGCCAGCAGCTTGATTCCGGCGGGGTCTACAGATACGCAGTATTTT. This translates into CASSLIPAGSTDTQYF. The complete variable domain, with remaining parts taken from reference TRBV5-1 and TRBJ2-3, reads KAGVTQTPRYLIKTRGQQVTLSCSPISGHRSVSWYQQTPGQGLQFLFEYFSETQRNKGNFPGRFSGRQFSNSRSEMNVSTLELGDSALYLCASSLIPAGSTDTQYFGPGTRLTVL.

In this sample, this clone turned up a few times. The gene calls are TRBV5-1 and TRBJ2-1, with TRBD1 matching 8 bases. CDR3 length: 11 residues. Unmatched junction bases numbered 5, after V lost 4 bases and J lost 14 bases. Germline V gene lookup returns CDR1 SGHRS and CDR2 YFSETQ. CDR3 DNA sequence: TGCGCCAGCAGCGGCGGGACAGGAGAGTTCTTC. Translation: CASSGGTGEFF.

The chain couples TRBV27 to TRBJ1-1, with 8 positions matching TRBD1. V lost 5 bases to trimming and J lost 4 bases; unmatched junction nucleotides: 9. This CDR3 has 15 amino acids. Germline loops: CDR1 MNHEY, CDR2 SMNVEV (reference sequence). The CDR3 bases are TGTGCCAGCAGTCCTGGACAGGGTTTGGGCACTGAAGCTTTCTTT. Its translation is CASSPGQGLGTEAFF.

The chain couples TRBV12-5 to TRBJ1-1; the D is unclear. CDR1 LGHNT and CDR2 FRNRAP come from the germline V gene. V was trimmed by 3 bases and J by 8 bases, leaving 10 bases between them. CDR3 length: 12 amino acids. The CDR3 spells CASGFGGREAFF. In DNA form, the CDR3 reads TGTGCTAGTGGTTTTGGTGGGCGGGAAGCTTTCTTT.

Points on this clone: At the DNA level, this CDR3 is encoded by other sequences in the same sample as well. The rearrangement joins TRBV30 to TRBJ2-3; D is unresolved. The CDR3 length is 13 residues. With 3 bases removed from V and 6 bases from J, the gap between germline ends came to 13 bases. From germline, CDR1 is GTSNPN and CDR2 SVGIG (reference sequence). CDR3 protein: CAWSTLITDTQYF. Written as DNA, the CDR3 is TGTGCCTGGAGCACCCTTATCACGGATACGCAGTATTTT.

The chain has TRBV29-1 and TRBJ2-1; 7 bases map to TRBD2. In germline, CDR1 is SQVTM, CDR2 ANQGSEA. J lost 0 bases, V lost 6 bases, and 5 bases had no gene match. CDR3 size: 14 residues. Here the CDR3 reads CSVGGFSSYNEQFF. CDR3 in DNA: TGCAGCGTGGGGGGGTTTTCCTCCTACAATGAGCAGTTCTTC.